The 7 T cell receptor beta chains below all came from one sample that was sequenced in a study of T-cell reconstitution after alpha-beta-depleted transplantation in children. TCRbeta library preparation incorporated unique molecular identifiers. TCRdb redid the calling of the PCR reads with MiXCR, one entry per CDR3 protein. The sample has roughly 350,000 distinct CDR3 sequences; about a tenth are singletons. The sequencing here drew on PBMCs from the stem cell graft donor, taken from the stem cell graft. These receptors were collected from a human donor who donated a stem cell graft to a child with acute lymphoblastic leukemia.

The chain has TRBV20-1 and TRBJ2-1; TRBD2 matches at 8 bases. Germline V CDR1 and CDR2: DFQATT, SNEGSKA (reference sequence). V lost 0 bases, J lost 6 bases, and 7 bases stayed unmatched. The CDR3 covers 15 residues. The CDR3, as DNA: TGCAGTGCTAGAGAGGGAATAGCGGGGTCCAATGAGCAGTTCTTC. It is translated as CSAREGIAGSNEQFF.

The V call is TRBV18, the J call TRBJ2-5; perhaps TRBD2 as D (5 bases). Trimming removed 2 bases at V and 3 bases at J, with 10 bases between. The germline CDR1 and CDR2 sequences are KGHSH and LQKENI. The CDR3 length is 14 residues. In DNA, the CDR3 is TGTGCCAGCTCACCAGGGAGACACGAAGAGACCCAGTACTTC. This gives the protein CASSPGRHEETQYF.

This CDR3 reads CASRGLDRAQETQYF. The CDR3 region has the DNA TGTGCCAGCAGGGGCCTGGACAGGGCCCAAGAGACCCAGTACTTC. This chain connects TRBV6-1 to TRBJ2-5, with 8 bases lining up with TRBD1. The CDR3 is made up of 15 amino acids. CDR1 MNHNS and CDR2 SASEGT come from the germline V gene. The junction had 7 bases not matched to a gene; V was cut back by 6 bases and J by 1 base.

This clonotype was observed many times. This chain uses TRBV5-1 with TRBJ1-4, with D hard to call. The CDR3 contains 13 residues. V lost 2 bases and J 5 bases, leaving 7 bases between the germline ends. CDR1 is SGHRS and CDR2 is YFSETQ in the germline V gene. The CDR3, as DNA: TGCGCCAGCAGCTTAGCGGGAAATGAAAAACTGTTTTTT. Translating it yields CASSLAGNEKLFF.

The chain is built from TRBV7-3 and TRBJ2-1; D gene uncertain. Germline CDR1 SGHTA, CDR2 FQGTGA. V was clipped by 3 bases and J by 4 bases, with 10 bases between them. CDR3 length: 14 residues. The CDR3 loop reads CASSLSRQYNEQFF. The CDR3 nucleotides are TGTGCCAGCAGCTTGAGTCGGCAATACAATGAGCAGTTCTTC.

Only a few counts were recorded for this clonotype. The rearrangement uses TRBV7-8 and TRBJ1-1; D perhaps matches TRBD1 (5 bases). The germline CDR1 and CDR2 sequences are SGHVS and FQNEAQ. Trimming removed 1 base from V and 6 bases from J, with 18 bases in between. The length of the CDR3 is 16 residues. For the CDR3, the DNA is TGTGCCAGCAGCTTAGTTACCGGGGCAACCAACGCTGAAGCTTTCTTT. This encodes CASSLVTGATNAEAFF.

This clonotype was detected many times. The chain carries TRBV15 and TRBJ2-1; weak D call: TRBD2 (5 bases). This CDR3 comprises 14 residues. With 0 bases removed from V and 10 bases from J, the gap between germline ends came to 13 bases. Germline values: CDR1 LNHNV, CDR2 YYDKDF (reference sequence). The DNA of the CDR3 is TGTGCCACCAGCAGAGATAAGGCGTCTAGCGAGCAGTTCTTC. Its protein is CATSRDKASSEQFF.